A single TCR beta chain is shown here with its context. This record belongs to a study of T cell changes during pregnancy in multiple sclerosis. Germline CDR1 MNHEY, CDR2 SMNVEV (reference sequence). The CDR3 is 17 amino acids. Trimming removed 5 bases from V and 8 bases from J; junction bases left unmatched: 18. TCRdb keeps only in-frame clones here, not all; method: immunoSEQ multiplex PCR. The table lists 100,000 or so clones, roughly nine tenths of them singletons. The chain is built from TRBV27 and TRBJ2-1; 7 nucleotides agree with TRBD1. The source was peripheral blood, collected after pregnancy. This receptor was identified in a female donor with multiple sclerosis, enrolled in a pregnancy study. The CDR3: CASSRFSRDRLWYEQFF. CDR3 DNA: TGTGCCAGCAGTAGATTCTCTAGGGACAGACTTTGGTATGAGCAGTTCTTC.